Presented here are 4 T cell receptor beta chains from one specimen sequenced in a study of CD8 T cells in Susac syndrome. RNA totalling 0.5 to 1 ug underwent reverse transcription with random hexamers. One entry per CDR3 protein, called by TCRdb with MiXCR from the immunoSEQ multiplex PCR reads. The sample yields around 130,000 distinct CDR3 sequences, 90% to 95% seen once. Sequenced: CD4+ T cells from PBMCs. These receptors were obtained from a human donor in good health.

The rearrangement links TRBV5-6 to TRBJ1-2; D not resolved. CDR1 is SGHDT and CDR2 is YYEEEE in the germline V gene. With 1 base removed from V and 2 bases from J, the gap between germline ends came to 12 bases. This CDR3 spans 15 amino acids. For the CDR3, the DNA is TGTGCCAGCAGCTTGTACGACCGTAGGAACTATGGCTACACCTTC. It yields the protein CASSLYDRRNYGYTF.

The V gene is TRBV28, the J gene TRBJ1-2; unclear D gene. The CDR3 covers 14 residues. V lost 5 bases, J lost 5 bases, and 15 bases lay in between. The germline CDR1 and CDR2 sequences are MDHEN and SYDVKM. CDR3 residues: CASSLLLTPYGYTF. The DNA of the CDR3 is TGTGCCAGCAGTCTCCTTCTGACTCCTTATGGCTACACCTTC.

V gene TRBV19 combines with J gene TRBJ2-5, with no clear D. The CDR3 has 13 amino acids. Deletions cut 4 bases from V and 4 bases from J, with 10 bases between. Germline assignment: CDR1 LNHDA and CDR2 SQIVND (reference sequence). CDR3 loop: CASSRGTLETQYF. CDR3 sequence (DNA): TGTGCCAGTAGTAGGGGAACCCTAGAGACCCAGTACTTC.

The V call is TRBV3-1, the J call TRBJ1-4; D is ambiguous. Per the germline V gene, CDR1 is LGHDT and CDR2 is YNNKEL (reference sequence). This CDR3 contains 11 residues. Trimming took 2 bases from V and 8 from J, leaving 3 bases between them. The CDR3 sequence is CASSQFEKLFF. In nucleotides, the CDR3 is TGTGCCAGCAGCCAATTCGAAAAACTGTTTTTT.